A selection of T cell receptor beta chains follows, all from one sample in a study of T-cell reconstitution after alpha-beta-depleted transplantation in children. MiXCR was run by TCRdb on the PCR reads, yielding one entry per CDR3 protein. The sample comprises some 87,000 distinct CDR3 sequences, roughly 16% of which are singletons, and 15% to 20% rests with the top ten. Sequenced material: PBMCs, mostly from graft donor cells, taken 180 days after TCRalphabeta/CD19-depleted stem cell transplant. These receptors were collected from a male patient aged 2-9 years who had a stem cell transplant for acute lymphoblastic leukemia, so the T cells may come from the graft donor. Each CDR3 is given with its conserved first and last residue. The D gene is left open where the match is weak. A row's size may be missing; if present it is once, few, many or a size class.

v_gene,j_gene,abundance,len,d_gene,CDR3aa,CDR3nt
TRBV4-3,TRBJ1-4,few,14,.,CASSPGTREKQLFF,TGCGCCAGCAGCCCCGGGACAAGGGAAAAACAACTGTTTTTT
TRBV10-3,TRBJ1-3,.,12,.,CAITTTGNTIYF,TGTGCCATCACCACCACTGGAAACACCATATATTTT
TRBV6-4,TRBJ1-3,.,15,TRBD1,CASSDSKGRGDTIYF,TGTGCCAGCAGTGACTCGAAGGGCAGGGGGGACACCATATATTTT
TRBV24-1,TRBJ1-6,.,13,.,CATNDGYNSPLHF,TGTGCCACCAACGATGGGTATAATTCACCCCTCCACTTT
TRBV7-9,TRBJ2-1,.,13,TRBD1,CASSSTGIHEQFF,TGTGCCAGCAGCTCGACAGGGATTCATGAGCAGTTCTTC
TRBV12-3/TRBV12-4,TRBJ1-4,many,19,.,CASTFQGSAARSVNEKLFF,TGTGCCAGCACTTTCCAAGGGTCGGCAGCGCGGTCGGTGAATGAAAAACTGTTTTTT
TRBV7-6,TRBJ2-1,.,12,.,CASSARVDEQFF,TGTGCCAGCAGCGCTAGGGTGGATGAGCAGTTCTTC
TRBV12-5,TRBJ2-1,few,19,TRBD2,CASGLVRGGGVQWYNEQFF,TGTGCTAGTGGTTTGGTACGGGGCGGGGGGGTTCAGTGGTACAATGAGCAGTTCTTC
TRBV5-8,TRBJ2-1,few,17,TRBD1,CASSPGTGGALFDEQFF,TGTGCCAGCAGCCCCGGGACAGGGGGCGCTTTGTTCGATGAGCAGTTCTTC
TRBV7-9,TRBJ2-3,few,15,.,CASTILGSGGDTQYF,TGTGCCAGCACTATCCTCGGGTCGGGCGGAGATACGCAGTATTTT
TRBV20-1,TRBJ2-1,many,15,TRBD2,CSARGSSGHHNEQFF,TGCAGTGCACGAGGGTCTAGCGGGCATCACAATGAGCAGTTCTTC
TRBV7-8,TRBJ2-2,many,15,.,CASSTSSLGTGELFF,TGTGCCAGCAGCACGAGTTCCCTAGGAACCGGGGAGCTGTTTTTT
TRBV7-9,TRBJ1-5,.,13,.,CASSQMGNQPQHF,TGTGCCAGCAGCCAAATGGGTAATCAGCCCCAGCATTTT
TRBV12-3/TRBV12-4,TRBJ2-7,.,12,.,CASSRVSYEQYF,TGTGCCAGCAGTAGGGTCTCCTACGAGCAGTACTTC
TRBV5-1,TRBJ1-6,few,15,.,CASSLGAGYNSPLHF,TGCGCCAGCAGCTTGGGGGCAGGATATAATTCACCCCTCCACTTT
TRBV13,TRBJ2-5,.,15,TRBD1,CASSPDRQGKETQYF,TGTGCCAGCAGCCCCGACCGACAGGGCAAAGAGACCCAGTACTTC
TRBV13,TRBJ1-2,many,13,.,CASSPRTEYGYTF,TGTGCCAGCAGCCCGAGGACAGAATATGGCTACACCTTC
TRBV20-1,TRBJ1-2,.,16,.,CSASWGGLGSGYGYTF,TGCAGTGCTAGTTGGGGCGGGTTGGGTTCTGGGTATGGCTACACCTTC
TRBV4-2,TRBJ1-4,few,14,.,CASSLQIPPEKLFF,TGTGCCAGCAGCCTACAGATACCACCTGAAAAACTGTTTTTT
TRBV20-1,TRBJ2-2,.,14,.,CSATRVPGTGELFF,TGCAGTGCTACCCGCGTGCCAGGCACCGGGGAGCTGTTTTTT
TRBV20-1,TRBJ1-2,few,17,TRBD1,CSARAAGQGRQGYGYTF,TGCAGTGCTAGGGCCGCGGGACAGGGGAGGCAGGGGTATGGCTACACCTTC
TRBV7-9,TRBJ2-3,.,12,TRBD2,CASGLAGNTQYF,TGTGCCAGCGGCCTAGCGGGGAATACGCAGTATTTT
TRBV29-1,TRBJ2-7,few,14,TRBD1,CSVGGRQGAHEQYF,TGCAGCGTTGGCGGACGACAGGGCGCCCACGAGCAGTACTTC
TRBV29-1,TRBJ2-7,.,15,TRBD1,CSVLVGDRGRREQYF,TGCAGCGTTCTCGTGGGGGACAGGGGGCGTCGCGAGCAGTACTTC
TRBV5-1,TRBJ1-1,.,14,.,CASSLAEMNTEAFF,TGCGCCAGCAGCTTGGCAGAGATGAACACTGAAGCTTTCTTT
TRBV15,TRBJ2-7,once,16,.,CATSREFDSWRYEQYF,TGTGCCACCAGCAGAGAGTTTGACTCCTGGAGATACGAGCAGTACTTC
TRBV6-2/TRBV6-3,TRBJ1-2,.,14,.,CASSHKGPNYGYTF,TGTGCCAGCAGTCATAAAGGGCCAAACTATGGCTACACCTTC
TRBV27,TRBJ1-1,.,12,.,CASSKRNTEAFF,TGTGCCAGCAGCAAACGGAACACTGAAGCTTTCTTT
TRBV10-3,TRBJ1-1,few,13,.,CAIKGRENTEAFF,TGTGCCATAAAAGGGCGGGAAAACACTGAAGCTTTCTTT
TRBV7-2,TRBJ1-1,.,13,.,CASSFGLNTEAFF,TGTGCCAGCAGCTTCGGGCTAAACACTGAAGCTTTCTTT
TRBV2,TRBJ1-1,few,16,.,CAIRGRAGPTDTEAFF,TGTGCCATCCGGGGGCGTGCAGGTCCGACTGACACTGAAGCTTTCTTT
TRBV7-2,TRBJ1-6,.,13,.,CASSFTYNSPLHF,TGTGCCAGCAGCTTCACTTATAATTCACCCCTCCACTTT
TRBV5-1,TRBJ2-2,.,22,TRBD1,CASSRSRGQFLPIPENTGELFF,TGCGCCAGCAGCCGAAGCCGGGGACAGTTTCTCCCCATCCCCGAAAACACCGGGGAGCTGTTTTTT
TRBV20-1,TRBJ2-5,.,13,TRBD2,CSAAGTSGPTQYF,TGCAGTGCGGCGGGGACTAGCGGTCCGACCCAGTACTTC
TRBV11-2,TRBJ2-3,many,18,TRBD1,CASSLGVWGTGTGDTQYF,TGTGCCAGCAGCTTAGGGGTGTGGGGGACAGGGACAGGAGATACGCAGTATTTT
TRBV12-3/TRBV12-4,TRBJ2-1,few,12,.,CASSFDGNEQFF,TGTGCCAGCAGTTTCGACGGGAATGAGCAGTTCTTC
TRBV12-3/TRBV12-4,TRBJ2-7,many,13,.,CASSLSSVHEQYF,TGTGCCAGCAGTTTAAGCAGCGTCCACGAGCAGTACTTC
TRBV5-1,TRBJ2-7,few,16,TRBD2,CASSLGTSGGAREQYF,TGCGCCAGCAGCTTGGGGACTAGCGGGGGGGCCCGCGAGCAGTACTTC
TRBV6-5,TRBJ2-7,few,13,.,CASSYGRAYEQYF,TGTGCCAGCAGTTACGGCAGGGCCTACGAGCAGTACTTC
TRBV6-1,TRBJ1-4,few,14,TRBD1,CASSLTGGNEKLFF,TGTGCCAGCAGTCTGACAGGGGGTAATGAAAAACTGTTTTTT
TRBV6-5,TRBJ2-2,few,13,.,CASSNGPNGELFF,TGTGCCAGCAGTAACGGCCCCAACGGGGAGCTGTTTTTT
TRBV27,TRBJ2-1,.,14,.,CASSLGTPRNEQFF,TGTGCCAGCAGTTTAGGGACACCGAGGAATGAGCAGTTCTTC
TRBV19,TRBJ2-7,many,13,.,CASRDLGSREQYF,TGTGCCAGTAGAGACCTAGGATCCCGGGAGCAGTACTTC
TRBV7-8,TRBJ1-2,few,15,.,CASSQEARLGYGYTF,TGTGCCAGCAGCCAAGAGGCCCGGTTGGGGTATGGCTACACCTTC